This TCR beta chain appears in the sequencing data of a study of control samples from healthy donors and cancer patients. Using immunoSEQ multiplex PCR, the repertoire was profiled, and TCRdb retains in-frame clones only, with some absent. This sample carries some 150,000 clones, about 94% of them seen once, and the ten largest clones take 12% to 15%. Germline CDR1 and CDR2: SGHAT and FQDESV (reference sequence). This CDR3 is 16 amino acids long. The V and J ends lost 1 base and 1 base, in that order; junction bases with no gene match: 6. Source material: PBMCs. The origin of this receptor is a man in his fifties or sixties with colorectal cancer. The chain has TRBV11-1 and TRBJ2-5; 7 nucleotides match TRBD1. The DNA of the CDR3 is TGTGCCAGCAGCTTAGGGACAGGAAATTTCCAAGAGACCCAGTACTTC. It is translated as CASSLGTGNFQETQYF.